A single T cell receptor beta chain is shown here with its context. The sample originates from a study of radiotherapy plus CTLA-4 blockade in lung cancer. Germline CDR1 and CDR2: SGHTA and FQGTGA. The V segment lost 3 bases and the J segment 4 bases; nucleotides outside the gene matches: 8. This CDR3 contains 15 residues. Generated by immunoSEQ multiplex PCR, the TCRdb table keeps only in-frame clones and is missing some. The sample holds about 98,000 clones; 75% to 90% are singletons and the top ten take nearly 3.5%. The gene calls are TRBV7-3 and TRBJ2-5; 7 bases agree with TRBD2. The receptor was derived from a human donor with non-small cell lung cancer who had a partial response to radiotherapy plus ipilimumab. Material: peripheral blood, obtained from a patient treated with radiotherapy plus ipilimumab. The CDR3 here is CASSFQAGIGETQYF. As DNA, the CDR3 is TGTGCCAGCAGCTTCCAAGCGGGGATCGGAGAGACCCAGTACTTC.